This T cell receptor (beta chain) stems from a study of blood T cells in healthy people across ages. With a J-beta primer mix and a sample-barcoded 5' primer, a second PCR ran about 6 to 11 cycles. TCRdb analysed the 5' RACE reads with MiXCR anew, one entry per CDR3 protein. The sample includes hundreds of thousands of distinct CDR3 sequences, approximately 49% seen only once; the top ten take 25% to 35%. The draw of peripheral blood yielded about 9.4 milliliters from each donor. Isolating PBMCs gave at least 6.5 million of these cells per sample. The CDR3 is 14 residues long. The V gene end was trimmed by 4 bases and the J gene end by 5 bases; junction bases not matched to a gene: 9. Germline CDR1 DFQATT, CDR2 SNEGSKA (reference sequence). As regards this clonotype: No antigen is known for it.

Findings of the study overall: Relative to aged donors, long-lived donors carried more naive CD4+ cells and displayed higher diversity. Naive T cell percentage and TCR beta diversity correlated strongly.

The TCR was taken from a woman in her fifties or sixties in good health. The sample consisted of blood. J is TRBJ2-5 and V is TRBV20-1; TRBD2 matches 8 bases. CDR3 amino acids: CSATGTRGEETQYF. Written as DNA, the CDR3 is TGCAGTGCTACCGGGACTAGAGGAGAGGAGACCCAGTACTTC.